The 24 T cell receptor beta chains in this list originate from one sample, sequenced in a study of blood T cell repertoires in COVID-19. The protocol was immunoSEQ multiplex PCR, while the TCRdb copy is restricted to in-frame clones and leaves out a portion. The sample records some 150,000 clones, just over 85% being singletons. The sequenced material came from peripheral blood. These receptor sequences come from a woman aged 55-69 years with acute or convalescent COVID-19.

The V call is TRBV24-1, the J call TRBJ2-7, with D perhaps matching TRBD1 (5 bases). This CDR3 has 13 amino acids. Trimming left V 4 bases short and J 3 bases short, with 9 bases between. Per germline, CDR1 KGHDR and CDR2 SFDVKD. The CDR3 DNA reads TGTGCCACCAGTGACGGACAAAACTACGAGCAGTACTTC. The encoded protein is CATSDGQNYEQYF.

J is TRBJ2-3 and V is TRBV28; D remains unclear. V dropped 3 bases and J dropped 2 bases, with 15 bases sitting between them. This CDR3 contains 16 residues. The germline V gene encodes CDR1 MDHEN and CDR2 SYDVKM. CDR3 coding DNA: TGTGCCAGCAGTTTTTGGCACCAACAGTCCACAGATACGCAGTATTTT. It translates to CASSFWHQQSTDTQYF.

This chain links TRBV10-3 with TRBJ2-1; 10 bases match TRBD1. Per germline, CDR1 ENHRY and CDR2 SYGVKD. There are 17 residues in the CDR3. J lost 4 bases, V lost 8 bases, and 14 bases had no gene match. CDR3 sequence: CAIANSLGQGPYNEQFF. The CDR3 nucleotides are TGTGCCATCGCTAATTCGCTGGGACAGGGGCCTTACAATGAGCAGTTCTTC.

The count of this clone is one. The rearrangement joins TRBV19 to TRBJ1-5; TRBD1 is a possible D gene (5 bases). The V gene's germline CDR1 is LNHDA and CDR2 SQIVND (reference sequence). V shed 2 bases and J shed 2 bases, with 10 bases lying between them. The CDR3 sequence is 15 residues long. In nucleotides, the CDR3 is TGTGCCAGTAGTATACTGGGGGGACGCAATCAGCCCCAGCATTTT. Amino acid sequence: CASSILGGRNQPQHF.

The J gene is TRBJ1-5, the V gene TRBV19, with D perhaps matching TRBD1 (6 bases). The CDR3 length is 15 residues. Trimming stripped 0 bases from V and 7 bases from J, with 13 bases between. Per the germline V gene, CDR1 is LNHDA and CDR2 is SQIVND (reference sequence). CDR3 sequence (DNA): TGTGCCAGTAGTATAGAGGTACAGGGCCGGCAGCCCCAGCATTTT. This codes for CASSIEVQGRQPQHF.

The chain is built from TRBV7-3 and TRBJ2-3; 11 nucleotides match TRBD2. Germline CDR1 is SGHTA and CDR2 is FQGTGA. There are 16 residues in the CDR3. V shed 5 bases and J 1 base; nucleotides not matched to a gene: 5. In nucleotides, the CDR3 is TGTGCCAGCAGCCCGCTACTAGCGGGGGGCACAGATACGCAGTATTTT. Its protein is CASSPLLAGGTDTQYF.

J is TRBJ2-7 and V is TRBV6-6; 9 positions agree with TRBD1. The germline CDR1 and CDR2 sequences are MNHNY and SVGAGI (reference sequence). The length of the CDR3 is 13 residues. J gave up 5 bases and V 5 bases, and 4 bases lay outside the gene matches. The CDR3 sequence: CASSPGTGNEQYF. The CDR3 nucleotides read TGTGCCAGCAGTCCCGGGACAGGGAACGAGCAGTACTTC.

This clone was counted between two and nine times. This chain connects TRBV7-9 to TRBJ1-1; D might be TRBD1 (6 bases). V was cut by 5 bases and J by 5 bases, with 15 bases left in between. The CDR3 runs to 14 residues. Per germline, CDR1 SEHNR and CDR2 FQNEAQ (reference sequence). The CDR3, as DNA: TGTGCCAGCAGCGCAGTCAGGGGAACGACTGAAGCTTTCTTT. As protein: CASSAVRGTTEAFF. Variable domain in full (rest from reference TRBV7-9 and TRBJ1-1): DTGVSQNPRHKITKRGQNVTFRCDPISEHNRLYWYRQTLGQGPEFLTYFQNEAQLEKSRLLSDRFSAERPKGSFSTLEIQRTEQGDSAMYLCASSAVRGTTEAFFGQGTRLTVV.

The chain uses TRBV28 and TRBJ1-1, with a weak D call TRBD1 (6 bases). V was trimmed by 7 bases and J by 7 bases, leaving 13 bases between them. This CDR3 comprises 12 residues. Germline V gene sequence: CDR1 MDHEN, CDR2 SYDVKM. Here the CDR3 reads CASTPGGREAFF. The CDR3, as DNA: TGTGCCAGCACCCCGGGGGGGCGTGAAGCTTTCTTT.

CDR3 region: CASSPGLANYEQYF. DNA for the CDR3: TGTGCCAGCAGCCCGGGACTAGCCAACTACGAGCAGTACTTC. V usage is TRBV6-5 and J usage is TRBJ2-7; 9 positions match TRBD2. Germline trimming cut 6 bases from V and 3 bases from J; bases unmatched to any gene: 6. Germline CDR1 MNHEY, CDR2 SVGAGI. The CDR3 has 14 residues.

The genes are TRBV7-9 and TRBJ1-1; D is undetermined. The V end lost 3 bases, the J end lost 3 bases, and 11 bases lay between the germline ends. The CDR3 spans 14 residues. Germline V gene lookup returns CDR1 SEHNR and CDR2 FQNEAQ (reference sequence). CDR3 loop: CASSFYPRDTEAFF. CDR3 in DNA: TGTGCCAGCAGCTTTTACCCGAGGGACACTGAAGCTTTCTTT.

This clone was observed a handful of times. The chain is built from TRBV4-1 and TRBJ1-1, with no clear D. The V end was cut by 2 bases, the J end by 7 bases, with 8 bases between. The CDR3 covers 12 residues. Per germline, CDR1 MGHRA and CDR2 YSYEKL. The CDR3 region is CASSQRGHEAFF. The CDR3 DNA is TGCGCCAGCAGCCAACGAGGTCATGAAGCTTTCTTT.

The J gene is TRBJ2-5, the V gene TRBV29-1; TRBD2 might be the D (5 bases). This CDR3 is 13 amino acids long. CDR1 and CDR2 from the germline V gene are SQVTM and ANQGSEA. V was pared by 4 bases and J by 0 bases, with 9 bases between. CDR3 DNA: TGCAGCGTTGGAGGGCTAAACCAAGAGACCCAGTACTTC. Protein sequence: CSVGGLNQETQYF.

V is TRBV11-2 and J is TRBJ1-6; 9 bases line up with TRBD1. The junction had 6 bases not matched to a gene; V was cut back by 2 bases and J by 7 bases. The CDR3 spans 16 residues. Germline V gives CDR1 SGHAT, CDR2 FQNNGV. This CDR3 is CASSLRTGETNSPLHF. For the CDR3, the DNA is TGTGCCAGCAGCTTAAGGACAGGGGAAACAAATTCACCCCTCCACTTT.

The gene calls are TRBV18 and TRBJ1-1; D gene ambiguous. The V and J ends lost 2 bases and 1 base respectively, with 5 bases between them. CDR1 is KGHSH and CDR2 is LQKENI in the germline V gene. The CDR3 sequence is 13 residues long. In DNA, the CDR3 is TGTGCCAGCTCACCAAGCGGGAACACTGAAGCTTTCTTT. This gives the protein CASSPSGNTEAFF. The whole variable domain, remainder taken from reference TRBV18 and TRBJ1-1, is NAGVMQNPRHLVRRRGQEARLRCSPMKGHSHVYWYRQLPEEGLKFMVYLQKENIIDESGMPKERFSAEFPKEGPSILRIQQVVRGDSAAYFCASSPSGNTEAFFGQGTRLTVV.

The chain joins TRBV27 to TRBJ2-5, with TRBD2 matching 10 bases. V lost 6 bases, J lost 3 bases, and 4 bases stayed unmatched. This CDR3 is 14 amino acids long. Looked up from germline, CDR1 is MNHEY and CDR2 is SMNVEV (reference sequence). CDR3 protein: CASRPLAGKETQYF. CDR3 nucleotide sequence: TGTGCCAGCAGGCCACTAGCGGGGAAAGAGACCCAGTACTTC.

The V gene is TRBV5-1, the J gene TRBJ2-3; D ambiguous. The CDR3 sequence is 11 residues long. The ends were cut back, 3 bases at V and 4 bases at J, with 3 bases in the middle. Germline V gene data show CDR1 as SGHRS and CDR2 as YFSETQ. The CDR3 is CASSSADTQYF. As DNA, the CDR3 is TGCGCCAGCAGCTCAGCAGATACGCAGTATTTT.

The chain combines TRBV7-3 with TRBJ2-6; D might be TRBD2 (5 bases). The CDR3 runs 15 residues. CDR1 and CDR2 (germline): SGHTA, FQGTGA. The germline V and J ends were trimmed by 3 bases and 0 bases, with 6 bases remaining between them. The CDR3 DNA reads as TGTGCCAGCAGCTTCGGGAACTCTGGGGCCAACGTCCTGACTTTC. This translates into CASSFGNSGANVLTF.

This clone occurred once. The chain joins TRBV28 to TRBJ1-4; no clear D gene. The CDR3 has 12 amino acids. Per germline, CDR1 MDHEN and CDR2 SYDVKM. The V gene lost 1 base and the J gene lost 11 bases, with 8 bases spanning the gap. The CDR3, as DNA: TGTGCCAGCAGTTTATTGGCCGGGAAACTGTTTTTT. This translates into CASSLLAGKLFF.

The chain has TRBV7-9 and TRBJ1-3, with no clear D. CDR1 is SEHNR and CDR2 is FQNEAQ in the germline V gene (reference sequence). Trimming cost V 1 base and J 0 bases, with 10 bases left between them. CDR3 size: 16 residues. CDR3 loop: CASSLDPQISGNTIYF. The CDR3 nucleotides are TGTGCCAGCAGCTTAGATCCCCAGATCTCTGGAAACACCATATATTTT.

This rearrangement joins TRBV19 to TRBJ1-5, with D unclear. The CDR3 length is 14 residues. Germline CDR1 reads LNHDA; CDR2 reads SQIVND (reference sequence). Trimming cost V 5 bases and J 4 bases, with 12 bases left between them. The CDR3 is CASSGGRGNQPQHF. In DNA, the CDR3 is TGTGCCAGTAGTGGTGGACGAGGGAATCAGCCCCAGCATTTT.

This chain joins TRBV7-2 and TRBJ2-1; 7 bases map to TRBD1. Germline V gives CDR1 SGHTA, CDR2 FQGNSA. The ends lost 5 bases at V and 5 bases at J; junction bases unmatched: 6. The CDR3 has 14 amino acids. This CDR3 is CASSPGTANNEQFF. The CDR3 region has the DNA TGTGCCAGCAGCCCAGGGACAGCCAACAATGAGCAGTTCTTC.

V gene TRBV4-1 combines with J gene TRBJ1-1; TRBD1 might be the D (6 bases). The germline gives CDR1 MGHRA, CDR2 YSYEKL. Trimming shortened V by 4 bases and J by 2 bases, and 17 bases separated the two germline ends. This CDR3 region has 16 residues. DNA for the CDR3: TGCGCCAGCAGCCCCAACCAACAGGGTATTAACACTGAAGCTTTCTTT. Protein: CASSPNQQGINTEAFF.

Here the CDR3 reads CASSPVSTVAAGELFF. The CDR3 DNA reads as TGCGCCAGCAGCCCGGTGTCGACAGTAGCTGCCGGGGAGCTGTTTTTT. This rearrangement joins TRBV5-1 to TRBJ2-2, with D perhaps matching TRBD1 (5 bases). CDR1 and CDR2 (germline): SGHRS, YFSETQ. The ends were cut back, 4 bases at V and 6 bases at J, with 19 bases in the middle. CDR3 length: 16 residues. The full variable domain, with the rest looked up from reference TRBV5-1 and TRBJ2-2, is KAGVTQTPRYLIKTRGQQVTLSCSPISGHRSVSWYQQTPGQGLQFLFEYFSETQRNKGNFPGRFSGRQFSNSRSEMNVSTLELGDSALYLCASSPVSTVAAGELFFGEGSRLTVL.